These T cell receptor beta chains were read from a single sample in a study of blood T cell repertoires in COVID-19. Sequencing used immunoSEQ multiplex PCR; TCRdb keeps in-frame clones, though not all of them. The sample yields approximately 250,000 clones, approximately 81% seen once. Sequencing was done on a sample of peripheral blood. Receptor source: a man aged 35 to 55 with acute or convalescent COVID-19. The CDR3 runs from the conserved cysteine through the conserved F or W. A D gene is named only where the DNA matches it firmly. Size is stated for part of the rows, as once, few or many counts, or as a class when the clone is expanded.

NA | TRBJ1-5 | TRBV18 | NA | TGTGCCAGCTCTCTTGATTCAGGGTTTCAGCCCCAGCATTTT | CASSLDSGFQPQHF
TRBD1 | TRBJ1-2 | TRBV6-4 | NA | TGTGCCAGCAGTGAACTAGGGGGCGTCGGAGGCTACACCTTC | CASSELGGVGGYTF
NA | TRBJ1-1 | TRBV7-3 | NA | TGTGCCAGCAGGCCTCAAACAGGTGGGACTGAAGCTTTCTTT | CASRPQTGGTEAFF
TRBD1 | TRBJ2-7 | TRBV7-9 | NA | TGTGCCAGCAGTGTAACCGGGACAGGGGTGTACGAGCAGTACTTC | CASSVTGTGVYEQYF
TRBD1 | TRBJ1-5 | TRBV6-5 | NA | TGTGCCACCGCTAGCGGGACAGGCAGCAATCAGCCCCAGCATTTT | CATASGTGSNQPQHF
NA | TRBJ1-2 | TRBV4-1 | NA | TGCGCCAGCAGCCAGCTCGGCGGAAACTATGGCTACACCTTC | CASSQLGGNYGYTF
TRBD1 | TRBJ2-7 | TRBV4-3 | NA | TGCGCCAGCAGCCAAGGTGGGGACAGTTACTACGAGCAGTACTTC | CASSQGGDSYYEQYF
TRBD1 | TRBJ1-2 | TRBV7-2 | NA | TGTGCCAGCAGCGTTGGACAGGGAAACTATGGCTACACCTTC | CASSVGQGNYGYTF
NA | TRBJ1-3 | TRBV3-1/TRBV3-2 | few | TGTGCCAGCAGCCAAGATCCGGGGGGCTTTGGAAACACCATATATTTT | CASSQDPGGFGNTIYF
TRBD1 | TRBJ2-2 | TRBV20-1 | NA | TGCAGTGCTAGTGACCCGGGACAGCCAGCCGGGGAGCTGTTTTTT | CSASDPGQPAGELFF
TRBD2 | TRBJ2-1 | TRBV20-1 | NA | TGCAGTGCTAGTGGACTAGCGGGGGGGCTTGTTGAGCAGTTCTTC | CSASGLAGGLVEQFF
NA | TRBJ1-6 | TRBV6-5 | NA | TGTGCCAGCAGACAACCCAGCTCCTATAATTCACCCCTCCACTTT | CASRQPSSYNSPLHF
NA | TRBJ1-1 | TRBV28 | NA | TGTGCCAGCAGTTTATCAGGGCGTAGGATGAACACTGAAGCTTTCTTT | CASSLSGRRMNTEAFF
NA | TRBJ1-1 | TRBV6-5 | NA | TGTGCCAGCACTAGGTCGCGGGGTACTGAAGCTTTCTTT | CASTRSRGTEAFF
TRBD1 | TRBJ2-1 | TRBV30 | NA | TGTGCCTGGAGACAGGACAGGGGGCCAAATGAGCAGTTCTTC | CAWRQDRGPNEQFF
NA | TRBJ2-4 | TRBV13 | once | TGTGCCAGCAGCTTGAGGGAGTCCAAAAACATTCAGTACTTC | CASSLRESKNIQYF
TRBD2 | TRBJ2-1 | TRBV9 | NA | TGTGCCAGCAGCTTCCGTCTGGGACTAGGAGAGGGTGAGAATGAGCAGTTCTTC | CASSFRLGLGEGENEQFF
TRBD1 | TRBJ2-1 | TRBV15 | few | TGTGCCACCAGCAGAGATCGTGGGGACAGGGGAGGAGTCAATGAGCAGTTCTTC | CATSRDRGDRGGVNEQFF
NA | TRBJ2-2 | TRBV5-5 | NA | TGTGCCAGCAGTCTCAGGGGACCCGGGGAGCTGTTTTTT | CASSLRGPGELFF
TRBD1 | TRBJ1-2 | TRBV9 | NA | TGTGCCAGCAGCGCGGCACTCCGACAGGGCGAGGGAGGCTATGGCTACACCTTC | CASSAALRQGEGGYGYTF
NA | TRBJ1-2 | TRBV6-2/TRBV6-3 | NA | TGTGCCAGCAGCCTGGACAGATCTAACTATGGCTACACCTTC | CASSLDRSNYGYTF
TRBD1 | TRBJ2-1 | TRBV3-1/TRBV3-2 | NA | TGTGCCAGCAGCCAAGGGTGGCAGGGGGCGTTAAATGAGCAGTTCTTC | CASSQGWQGALNEQFF
NA | TRBJ2-2 | TRBV5-4 | NA | TGTGCCAGCAGCTTGGCCCAAAAGAACACCGGGGAGCTGTTTTTT | CASSLAQKNTGELFF
TRBD1 | TRBJ2-2 | TRBV5-5 | NA | TGTGCCAGCAGTTCCACAGGGGTCGGCGGGGAGCTGTTTTTT | CASSSTGVGGELFF
NA | TRBJ1-2 | TRBV5-8 | NA | TGTGCCAGCAGCTTCGACAGGACGAGAGATGGCTACACCTTC | CASSFDRTRDGYTF
NA | TRBJ1-6 | TRBV3-1/TRBV3-2 | NA | TGTGCCAGCAGCCAAAAGGGGGGAGGGAGGGACTCACCCCTCCACTTT | CASSQKGGGRDSPLHF
TRBD1 | TRBJ2-3 | TRBV19 | once | TGTGCCAGTAGTACCGTGGACAGGGGCTATACGCAGTATTTT | CASSTVDRGYTQYF
NA | TRBJ1-6 | TRBV2 | NA | TGTGCCAGCAGTTACTCCAATAATTCACCCCTCCACTTT | CASSYSNNSPLHF